This is a list of T cell receptor beta chains from one sample in a study of Ad26.COV2.S vaccination and SARS-CoV-2 variants. Profiled with immunoSEQ multiplex PCR; TCRdb holds only in-frame clones, not every one. The sample holds over 400,000 clones; 89% are singletons and the top ten take approximately 2.5%. The source material was peripheral blood, sampled in a trial of Ad26.COV2.S vaccine versus placebo. These TCRs come from a person between 18 and 60 years old who received the Ad26.COV2.S COVID-19 vaccine or a placebo. Each CDR3 is given with its conserved first and last residue. The D gene is left open where the match is weak. The listing skips clone size in some rows; elsewhere it reads once, few, many or a size class.

D gene	clone size	V gene	J gene	CDR3 DNA	CDR3 protein
-	-	TRBV5-6	TRBJ1-6	TGTGCCAGCAGCTTGGGCGTTTCACCCCTCCACTTT	CASSLGVSPLHF
-	-	TRBV24-1	TRBJ2-2	TGTGCCACCAGTATCGGGGAGCTGTTTTTT	CATSIGELFF
-	-	TRBV29-1	TRBJ2-1	TGCAGCGTTTCGGCTTTTGGCGCGGAGGAGCAGTTCTTC	CSVSAFGAEEQFF
-	-	TRBV28	TRBJ1-5	TGTGCCAGCACCATAGACAGTAAGGTCTCGCCCCAGCATTTT	CASTIDSKVSPQHF
-	-	TRBV11-3	TRBJ1-2	TGTGCCAGCAGCTTAGGGGCCGACTATGGCTACACCTTC	CASSLGADYGYTF
TRBD2	-	TRBV7-2	TRBJ2-7	TGTGCCAGCAGCTCCTACGGGCTAGCGGGCTCCGAGCAGTACTTC	CASSSYGLAGSEQYF
TRBD1	few	TRBV7-9	TRBJ2-7	TGTGCCAGCAGTCCTTATGGGGACAGACGGGACGAGCAGTACTTC	CASSPYGDRRDEQYF
-	-	TRBV2	TRBJ1-3	TGTGCCAGCAGTGAAGCGGCGGCCTTTGGCGACACCATATATTTT	CASSEAAAFGDTIYF
TRBD1	-	TRBV5-1	TRBJ1-4	TGCGCCAGCAGCTCGGGACAGCATGAAAAACTGTTTTTT	CASSSGQHEKLFF
-	-	TRBV24-1	TRBJ1-5	TGTGCCACCAGTGATTCTTCTTCGGGGGGGCAGCCCCAGCATTTT	CATSDSSSGGQPQHF
-	-	TRBV9	TRBJ1-6	TGTGCCAGCAGCGTAGGGGCTCCACCCCTCCACTTT	CASSVGAPPLHF
-	-	TRBV4-3	TRBJ2-1	TGCGCCAGCAGCCAAGACCACGTGAGCTCCTACAATGAGCAGTTCTTC	CASSQDHVSSYNEQFF
-	-	TRBV5-6	TRBJ2-5	TGTGCCAGCAGCTTTTTGGAGACCCAGTACTTC	CASSFLETQYF
-	few	TRBV6-6	TRBJ1-1	TGTGCCAGCAGTCCCGGTGGGGCTGAAGCTTTCTTT	CASSPGGAEAFF
-	-	TRBV5-1	TRBJ1-5	TGCGCCAGCAGCCTCACAGGGCTATCCAATCAGCCCCAGCATTTT	CASSLTGLSNQPQHF
TRBD2	-	TRBV27	TRBJ2-5	TGTGCCAGCAGCTGGGGGGGATCGAGAGAGACCCAGTACTTC	CASSWGGSRETQYF
TRBD1	-	TRBV20-1	TRBJ1-4	TGCAGTGCTAGTTCCGGGACAGCCGCTAATGAAAAACTGTTTTTT	CSASSGTAANEKLFF
-	-	TRBV9	TRBJ2-3	TGTGCCAGCAGCGTAGGGGGCCTTTCGGGTACGCAGTATTTT	CASSVGGLSGTQYF
TRBD1	-	TRBV4-3	TRBJ1-2	TGCGCCAGCAGCCAAGAGCACAGGGGGCTCGGTGGCTACACCTTC	CASSQEHRGLGGYTF
-	few	TRBV10-3	TRBJ1-5	TGTGCCATCAGTGAGTCAATGACGGCAGAAGGAGAGCCCCAGCATTTT	CAISESMTAEGEPQHF
-	-	TRBV18	TRBJ1-1	TGTGCCAGCTCACCGGCGGCGGGAGAGACTGAAGCTTTCTTT	CASSPAAGETEAFF
-	-	TRBV6-5	TRBJ2-1	TGTGCCAGCAGTCCCCAATTTGATGAGCAGTTCTTC	CASSPQFDEQFF
-	once	TRBV11-2	TRBJ1-1	TGTGCCAGCAGCTCGACGAGGGGCACTGAAGCTTTCTTT	CASSSTRGTEAFF
-	-	TRBV5-1	TRBJ1-2	TGCGCCAGCAGCTTAGACAGGAACTATGGCTACACCTTC	CASSLDRNYGYTF
TRBD1	once	TRBV5-1	TRBJ1-2	TGCGCCAGCAGCTTGGGACAGGGGACCCACCTTTATGGCTACACCTTC	CASSLGQGTHLYGYTF
-	once	TRBV6-5	TRBJ2-5	TGTGCCAGCACGCGCACCTTAGGGGAGACCCAGTACTTC	CASTRTLGETQYF
TRBD1	once	TRBV28	TRBJ2-7	TGTGCCAGCACCCCGGGACAGACCTACGAGCAGTACTTC	CASTPGQTYEQYF
TRBD1	-	TRBV2	TRBJ2-1	TGTGCCAGCAGTGGGGGACAGGGTTACAATGAGCAGTTCTTC	CASSGGQGYNEQFF
TRBD1	-	TRBV5-6	TRBJ1-1	TGTGCCAGCAGCGCGGACAGGCTCACTGAAGCTTTCTTT	CASSADRLTEAFF
-	-	TRBV20-1	TRBJ2-3	TGCAGTGCTAGTGACTTTACAGATACGCAGTATTTT	CSASDFTDTQYF
-	-	TRBV2	TRBJ1-3	TGTGCCAGCAGAGCCTCAACCCGGGCGCGAGGAAACACCATATATTTT	CASRASTRARGNTIYF
-	-	TRBV5-6	TRBJ2-5	TGTGCCAGCAGCCCGGGGGACAGCCCTTGGGAGACCCAGTACTTC	CASSPGDSPWETQYF